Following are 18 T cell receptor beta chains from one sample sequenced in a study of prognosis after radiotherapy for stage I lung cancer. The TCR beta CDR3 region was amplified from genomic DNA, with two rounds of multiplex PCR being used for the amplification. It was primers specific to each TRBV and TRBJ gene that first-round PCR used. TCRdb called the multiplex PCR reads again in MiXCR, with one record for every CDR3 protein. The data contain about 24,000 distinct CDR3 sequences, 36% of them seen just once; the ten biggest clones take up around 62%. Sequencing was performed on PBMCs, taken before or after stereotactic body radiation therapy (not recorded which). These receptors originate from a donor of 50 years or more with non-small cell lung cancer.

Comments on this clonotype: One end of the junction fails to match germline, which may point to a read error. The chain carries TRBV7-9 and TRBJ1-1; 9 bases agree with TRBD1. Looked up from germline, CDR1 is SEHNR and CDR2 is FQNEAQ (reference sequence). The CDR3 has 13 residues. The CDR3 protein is CASSPTGGTEDFF. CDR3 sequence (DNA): TGTGCCAGCAGCCCGACAGGGGGGACTGAAGATTTCTTT.

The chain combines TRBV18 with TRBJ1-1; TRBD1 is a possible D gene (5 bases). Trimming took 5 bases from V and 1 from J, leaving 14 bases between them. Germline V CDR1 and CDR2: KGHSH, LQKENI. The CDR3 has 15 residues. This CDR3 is CASSSHGARNTEAFF. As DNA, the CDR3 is TGTGCCAGCTCATCCCATGGGGCTAGGAACACTGAAGCTTTCTTT.

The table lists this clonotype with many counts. The CDR3 spells CASSQNRDLGGNTIYF. The DNA of the CDR3 is TGTGCCAGCAGCCAAAACCGGGACTTAGGGGGAAACACCATATATTTT. The chain couples TRBV27 to TRBJ1-3, with D perhaps TRBD1 (5 bases). The length of the CDR3 is 16 residues. The V gene lost 6 bases and the J gene lost 4 bases, with 19 bases spanning the gap. Germline CDR1 reads MNHEY; CDR2 reads SMNVEV (reference sequence).

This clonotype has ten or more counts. CDR3 DNA: TGTGCCACCAGTGACCCGGCTAGCGGGAGCAAGAGTGAGCAGTTCTTC. This gives the protein CATSDPASGSKSEQFF. J is TRBJ2-1 and V is TRBV24-1; 10 bases are a match to TRBD2. The germline V gene has CDR1 KGHDR and CDR2 SFDVKD. The trim removed 4 bases at V and 9 bases at J, leaving 11 bases unmatched. CDR3 size: 16 residues.

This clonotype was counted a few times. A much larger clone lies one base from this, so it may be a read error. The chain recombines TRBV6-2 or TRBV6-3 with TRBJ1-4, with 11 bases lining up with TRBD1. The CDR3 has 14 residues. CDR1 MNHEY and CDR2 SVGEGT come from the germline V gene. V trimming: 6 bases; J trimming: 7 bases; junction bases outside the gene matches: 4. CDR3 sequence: CASRGTGGFEKLFF. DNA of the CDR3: TGTGCCAGCAGAGGGACAGGGGGGTTTGAAAAACTGTTTTTT.

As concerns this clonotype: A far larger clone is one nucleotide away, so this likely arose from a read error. This CDR3 reads CASGSNRAEAFF. DNA for the CDR3: TGTGCCAGCGGTTCAAACAGGGCTGAAGCTTTCTTT. The chain employs TRBV6-4 and TRBJ1-1; tentative D call: TRBD1 (6 bases). This CDR3 contains 12 residues. Germline lookup yields CDR1 MRHNA and CDR2 SNTAGT. Trimming removed 8 bases from V and 6 bases from J, with 13 bases in between.

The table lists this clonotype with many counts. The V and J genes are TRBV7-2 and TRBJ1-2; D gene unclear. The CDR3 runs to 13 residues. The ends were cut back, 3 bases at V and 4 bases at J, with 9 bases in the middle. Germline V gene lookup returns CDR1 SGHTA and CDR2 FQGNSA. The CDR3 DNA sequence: TGTGCCAGCAGCTTTGGAGGGCTCTATGGCTACACCTTC. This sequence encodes CASSFGGLYGYTF.

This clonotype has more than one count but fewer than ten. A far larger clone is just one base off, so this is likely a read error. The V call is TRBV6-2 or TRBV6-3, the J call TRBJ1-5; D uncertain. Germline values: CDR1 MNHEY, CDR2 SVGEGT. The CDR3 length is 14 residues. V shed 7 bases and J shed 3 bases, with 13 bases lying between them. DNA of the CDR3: TGTGCCAGCATAACCGGAGGTAACAATCAGCCCCAGCATTTT. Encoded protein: CASITGGNNQPQHF.

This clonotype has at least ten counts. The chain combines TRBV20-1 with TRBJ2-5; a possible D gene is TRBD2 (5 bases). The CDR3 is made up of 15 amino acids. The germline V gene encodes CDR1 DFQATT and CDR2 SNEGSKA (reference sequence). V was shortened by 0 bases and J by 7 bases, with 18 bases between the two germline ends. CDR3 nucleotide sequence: TGCAGTGCTAGAGAGTTTAGGACTTATCTAGGGACCCAGTACTTC. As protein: CSAREFRTYLGTQYF.

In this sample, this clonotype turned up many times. CDR3: CSARDSQVLREQYF. In nucleotides, the CDR3 is TGCAGTGCTAGAGACTCGCAGGTACTACGAGAGCAGTACTTC. This chain connects TRBV20-1 to TRBJ2-7; D is uncertain. Germline loops: CDR1 DFQATT, CDR2 SNEGSKA (reference sequence). The CDR3 length is 14 residues. Trimming removed 0 bases at V and 7 bases at J, with 16 bases between.

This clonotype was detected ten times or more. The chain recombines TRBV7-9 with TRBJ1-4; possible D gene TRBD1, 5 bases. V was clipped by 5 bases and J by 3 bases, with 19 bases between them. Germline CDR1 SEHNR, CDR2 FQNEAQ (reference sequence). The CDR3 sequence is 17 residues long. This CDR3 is CASSEPMGERSNEKLFF. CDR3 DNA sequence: TGTGCCAGCAGCGAACCAATGGGGGAGAGATCTAATGAAAAACTGTTTTTT.

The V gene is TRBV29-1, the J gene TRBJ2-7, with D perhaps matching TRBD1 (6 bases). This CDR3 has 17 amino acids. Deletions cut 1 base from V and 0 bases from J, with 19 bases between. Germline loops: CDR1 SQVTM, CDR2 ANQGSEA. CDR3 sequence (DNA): TGCAGCGTTGAAGGTTCTATTAGAGGGGGTGGCTCCTACGAGCAGTACTTC. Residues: CSVEGSIRGGGSYEQYF.

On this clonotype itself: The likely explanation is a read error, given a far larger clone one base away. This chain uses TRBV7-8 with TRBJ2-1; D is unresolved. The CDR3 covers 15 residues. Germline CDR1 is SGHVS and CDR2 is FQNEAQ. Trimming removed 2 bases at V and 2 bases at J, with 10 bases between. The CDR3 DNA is TGTGCCAGCAGCTTATCCGATGGGCCCTACAATGAGCAGTTCTTC. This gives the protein CASSLSDGPYNEQFF.

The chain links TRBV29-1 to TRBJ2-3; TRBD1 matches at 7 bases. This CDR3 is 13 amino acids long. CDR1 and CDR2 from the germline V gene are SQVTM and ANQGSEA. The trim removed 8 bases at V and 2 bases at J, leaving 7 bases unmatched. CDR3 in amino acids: CSIQTGNTDTQYF. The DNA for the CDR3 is TGCAGCATACAGACAGGGAACACAGATACGCAGTATTTT.

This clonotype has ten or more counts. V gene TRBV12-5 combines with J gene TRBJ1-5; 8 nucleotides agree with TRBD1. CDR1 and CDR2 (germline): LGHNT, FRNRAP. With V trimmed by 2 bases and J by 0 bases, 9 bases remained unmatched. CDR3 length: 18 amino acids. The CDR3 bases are TGTGCTAGTGGTTTGATAACAGGACAGGGAATTAGCAATCAGCCCCAGCATTTT. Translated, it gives CASGLITGQGISNQPQHF.

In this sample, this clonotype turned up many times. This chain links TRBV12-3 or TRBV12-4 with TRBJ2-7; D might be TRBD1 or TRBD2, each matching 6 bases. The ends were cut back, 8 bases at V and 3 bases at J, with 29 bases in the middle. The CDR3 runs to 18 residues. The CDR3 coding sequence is TGTGCCAGCTCCCTTACGGGGGCCCGAGGTGATGGGTTCTACGAGCAGTACTTC. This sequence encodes CASSLTGARGDGFYEQYF.

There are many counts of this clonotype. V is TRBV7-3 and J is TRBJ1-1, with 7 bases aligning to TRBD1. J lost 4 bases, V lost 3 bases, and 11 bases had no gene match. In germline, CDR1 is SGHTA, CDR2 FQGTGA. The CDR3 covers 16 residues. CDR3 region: CASSFSPRGSGTEAFF. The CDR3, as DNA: TGTGCCAGCAGCTTCTCGCCCAGGGGGAGCGGCACTGAAGCTTTCTTT.

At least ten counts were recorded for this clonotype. The CDR3 loop reads CSAGSLGWQYF. The DNA for the CDR3 is TGCAGCGCTGGGAGTCTCGGCTGGCAGTACTTC. The chain joins TRBV29-1 to TRBJ2-7, with D perhaps TRBD2 (5 bases). Between the trimmed V and J ends, which lost 7 bases and 9 bases, there was a span of 16 bases. The length of the CDR3 is 11 residues. Germline V gene data show CDR1 as SQVTM and CDR2 as ANQGSEA.